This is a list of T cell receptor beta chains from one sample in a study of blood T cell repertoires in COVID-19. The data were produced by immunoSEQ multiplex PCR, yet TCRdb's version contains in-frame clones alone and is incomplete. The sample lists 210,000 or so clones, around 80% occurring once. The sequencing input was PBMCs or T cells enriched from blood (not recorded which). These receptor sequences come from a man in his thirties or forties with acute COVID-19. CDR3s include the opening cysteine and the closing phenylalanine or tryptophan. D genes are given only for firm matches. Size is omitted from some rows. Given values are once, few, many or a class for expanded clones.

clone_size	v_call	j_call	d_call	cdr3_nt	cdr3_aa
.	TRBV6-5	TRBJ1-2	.	TGTGCCAGCATTGCAGGGGTAGTTGGCTACACCTTC	CASIAGVVGYTF
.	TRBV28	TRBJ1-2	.	TGTGCCAGCAGTTTATTGTCATTTGGGGCTGGCTACACCTTC	CASSLLSFGAGYTF
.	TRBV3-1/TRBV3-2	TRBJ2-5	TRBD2	TGTGCCAGCAGCCCCCGGGAAACTAGCGGGGGGGCAGTAGAGACCCAGTACTTC	CASSPRETSGGAVETQYF
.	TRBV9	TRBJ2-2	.	TGTGCCAGCAGCGGACACTCGGGGGGCCGGGGGCCGAACACCGGGGAGCTGTTTTTT	CASSGHSGGRGPNTGELFF
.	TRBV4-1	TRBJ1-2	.	TGCGCCAGCACCCCAGTCTGGGGGGAAAGTGGCTACACCTTC	CASTPVWGESGYTF
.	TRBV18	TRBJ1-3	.	TGTGCCAGCTCACCAAATTCTGTCACAGGTGGAAACACCATATATTTT	CASSPNSVTGGNTIYF
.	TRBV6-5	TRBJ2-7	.	TGTGCCAGCACTTCTCAGGGGTTCTACGAGCAGTACTTC	CASTSQGFYEQYF
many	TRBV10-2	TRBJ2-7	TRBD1	TGCGCCAGCAGTTCAACAGGGGACGAGCAGTACTTC	CASSSTGDEQYF
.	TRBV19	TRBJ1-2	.	TGTGCCACCCACTCGGGGGGCACCCTCACTGGCTACACCTTC	CATHSGGTLTGYTF
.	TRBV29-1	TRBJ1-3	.	TGCAGCGTTATATCCAGGGCTGGAAACACCATATATTTT	CSVISRAGNTIYF
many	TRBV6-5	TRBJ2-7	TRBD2	TGTGCCAGCAGTCACCCGACGGGACTACAGTACTTC	CASSHPTGLQYF
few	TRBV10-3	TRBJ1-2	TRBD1	TGTGCCATCAGCTTGGGACAGGGGAGCTATGGCTACACCTTC	CAISLGQGSYGYTF
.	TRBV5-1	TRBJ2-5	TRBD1	TGCGCCAGCAGCGTGGGGACAGTGACAGAGACCCAGTACTTC	CASSVGTVTETQYF
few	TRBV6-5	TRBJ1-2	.	TGTGCCAGCAGTCACACCCGGGACTATGGCTACACCTTC	CASSHTRDYGYTF
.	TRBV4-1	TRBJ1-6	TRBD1	TGCGCCAGCAGCAAAGGGGGACAGGGGAATTCACCCCTCCACTTT	CASSKGGQGNSPLHF
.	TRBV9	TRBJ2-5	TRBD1	TGTGCCAGCAGCGTAGATCCTCACAGGGGGGAAGAGACCCAGTACTTC	CASSVDPHRGEETQYF
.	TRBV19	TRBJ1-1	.	TGTGCCAGTAGTATACTCCACAGCCAATTGAACACTGAAGCTTTCTTT	CASSILHSQLNTEAFF
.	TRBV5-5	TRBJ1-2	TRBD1	TGTGCCAGCAGCTCGATCTTCCGGGACAGGGTAACCTCGTCCTATGGCTACACCTTC	CASSSIFRDRVTSSYGYTF
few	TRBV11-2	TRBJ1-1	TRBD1	TGTGCCAGCATGGGACAGGGGAACACTGAAGCTTTCTTT	CASMGQGNTEAFF
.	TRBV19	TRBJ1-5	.	TGTGCCAGTAGTCCCAGACAAGGGGATCAGCCCCAGCATTTT	CASSPRQGDQPQHF
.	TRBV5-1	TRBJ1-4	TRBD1	TGCGCCAGCAGTTTGACCGGGACAGAGAGAGAAAAACTGTTTTTT	CASSLTGTEREKLFF
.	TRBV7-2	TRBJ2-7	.	TGTGCCAGCAGCTTTCCCAACTCCTACGAGCAGTACTTC	CASSFPNSYEQYF
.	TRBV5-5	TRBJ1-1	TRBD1	TGTGCCAGCAGCTCGACAGGGCCCATGAACACTGAAGCTTTCTTT	CASSSTGPMNTEAFF
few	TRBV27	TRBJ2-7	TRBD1	TGTGCCAGCAGAAGGGACAGGGGGCACGAGCAGTACTTC	CASRRDRGHEQYF
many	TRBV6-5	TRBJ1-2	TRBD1	TGTGCCAGCAGTAGGGGGACAGGGCGCGGCTACACCTTC	CASSRGTGRGYTF
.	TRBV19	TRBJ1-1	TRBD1	TGTGCCAGTAGCCAACAGGGGGGCACTGAAGCTTTCTTT	CASSQQGGTEAFF
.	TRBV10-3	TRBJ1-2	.	TGTGCCACCGAGGGTCCCTCTGGCTACACCTTC	CATEGPSGYTF
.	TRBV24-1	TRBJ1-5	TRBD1	TGTGCCACCAGTGATGGGGGACAGGGTGATCAGCCCCAGCATTTT	CATSDGGQGDQPQHF